Each of the 20 T cell receptor beta chains below was sequenced from the same sample in a study of T cell repertoires in cytomegalovirus infection. TCRdb fed the reads into MiXCR, producing one record per CDR3 protein. The sample records approximately 24,000 distinct CDR3 sequences, around 21% being singletons. Their antigens are not known. Sequenced material: CD8+ T cells from cultured PBMCs, taken from culture after CMV antigen stimulation. Source of these receptors: a human donor in good health (CMV status not recorded). Some clones in this sample may be carry-over from other donors' samples.

This clonotype has more than one count but fewer than ten. The chain has TRBV6-5 and TRBJ2-5; 8 bases agree with TRBD1. Germline assignment: CDR1 MNHEY and CDR2 SVGAGI. The V gene end was trimmed by 4 bases and the J gene end by 0 bases; junction bases not matched to a gene: 7. The CDR3 has 16 amino acids. Here the CDR3 reads CASSSEGQAYQETQYF. The CDR3, as DNA: TGTGCCAGCAGTTCCGAGGGACAGGCTTACCAAGAGACCCAGTACTTC.

This rearrangement joins TRBV23-1 to TRBJ1-1; 8 positions agree with TRBD1. TRBV23-1 is an open reading frame, and its role is uncertain. This CDR3 contains 16 residues. V lost 0 bases and J lost 2; bases outside the gene matches: 5. CDR3 loop: CASSQSADRENTEAFF. CDR3 DNA: TGCGCCAGCAGTCAATCGGCGGACAGGGAAAACACTGAAGCTTTCTTT.

The V gene is TRBV4-1, the J gene TRBJ1-1, with D tentatively TRBD1 (5 bases). The germline CDR1 and CDR2 sequences are MGHRA and YSYEKL. V was shortened by 4 bases and J by 0 bases, with 9 bases between the two germline ends. This CDR3 has 14 amino acids. The CDR3 nucleotides are TGCGCCAGCAGCCGACAAGGGGTGAACACTGAAGCTTTCTTT. This sequence encodes CASSRQGVNTEAFF.

V usage is TRBV10-3 and J usage is TRBJ2-2; 8 nucleotides align to TRBD1. The CDR3 sequence is 17 residues long. Trimming cost V 2 bases and J 1 base; bases outside gene matches: 6. Germline assignment: CDR1 ENHRY and CDR2 SYGVKD. In nucleotides, the CDR3 is TGTGCCATCAGTGAGACTCCGGGGACAGGGAACACCGGGGAGCTGTTTTTT. Protein sequence: CAISETPGTGNTGELFF.

This chain connects TRBV11-2 to TRBJ2-3, with 11 bases identical to TRBD2. After removal of 5 bases from V and 2 bases from J, the junction contained 15 bases not matched to a gene. The CDR3 consists of 19 residues. Germline V gene data show CDR1 as SGHAT and CDR2 as FQNNGV. In nucleotides, the CDR3 is TGTGCCAGCAGCCCGACTTTAGCGGGGGGGCATCGGGACACAGATACGCAGTATTTT. Protein sequence: CASSPTLAGGHRDTDTQYF.

This clonotype was counted between two and nine times. The J gene is TRBJ1-5, the V gene TRBV20-1, with 8 bases lining up with TRBD1. The CDR3 consists of 13 residues. The germline V gene encodes CDR1 DFQATT and CDR2 SNEGSKA (reference sequence). Trimming cost V 6 bases and J 9 bases; bases outside gene matches: 10. CDR3 bases: TGCAGTGCCGGACAGGGCCCCGGTCCGCCCCAGCATTTT. Translating it yields CSAGQGPGPPQHF.

This clonotype has at least ten counts. The chain couples TRBV7-8 to TRBJ2-7; TRBD2 agrees at 9 bases. The CDR3 is 15 residues long. CDR1 and CDR2 (germline): SGHVS, FQNEAQ. The junction had 8 bases not matched to a gene; V was cut back by 5 bases and J by 3 bases. The DNA for the CDR3 is TGTGCCAGCAGCGTAAAGACTAGCGGAGACTACGAGCAGTACTTC. This sequence encodes CASSVKTSGDYEQYF.

In this sample, this clonotype turned up a few times. The CDR3 bases are TGTGCCAGCAGCCGCTCTCTAAACTATGGCTACACCTTC. Protein: CASSRSLNYGYTF. The chain is built from TRBV3-1 and TRBJ1-2; D remains unclear. V lost 4 bases and J lost 2, with 8 bases in between. This CDR3 contains 13 residues. Germline values: CDR1 LGHDT, CDR2 YNNKEL (reference sequence).

A few counts support this clonotype. A read error may produce the germline difference seen at one junction end. This chain links TRBV19 with TRBJ1-6; no firm D call. In germline, CDR1 is LNHDA, CDR2 SQIVND (reference sequence). This CDR3 is built from 14 residues. CDR3 DNA sequence: TGTGCCAGTAGTATCCTTGGGGATAACTCACCCCTCCACTTT. It yields the protein CASSILGDNSPLHF.

This clonotype was detected a few times. The rearrangement links TRBV4-1 to TRBJ2-2; 10 bases are a match to TRBD2. Germline V gene data show CDR1 as MGHRA and CDR2 as YSYEKL. V lost 1 base to trimming and J lost 1 base; unmatched junction nucleotides: 6. The CDR3 length is 18 residues. The CDR3 DNA reads as TGCGCCAGCAGCCAAGTTGCTAGCGGGGGACTGAACACCGGGGAGCTGTTTTTT. As protein: CASSQVASGGLNTGELFF.

This clonotype was seen more than once but under ten times. The chain combines TRBV12-3 or TRBV12-4 with TRBJ1-1; D gene ambiguous. This CDR3 has 12 residues. V shed 10 bases and J shed 4 bases, with 13 bases lying between them. The CDR3 nucleotides are TGTGCCACCGGGGTTAAACCCACTGAAGCTTTCTTT. Translating gives CATGVKPTEAFF.

The chain uses TRBV19 and TRBJ2-7, with TRBD2 matching 8 bases. V was pared by 5 bases and J by 2 bases, with 5 bases of the junction left unmatched. The CDR3 runs 14 residues. Germline V lookup: CDR1 LNHDA, CDR2 SQIVND (reference sequence). This chain's CDR3 is CASSPGLAAYEQYF. Written as DNA, the CDR3 is TGTGCCAGTAGTCCTGGACTAGCCGCCTACGAGCAGTACTTC.

This clonotype was counted at least ten times. The chain is built from TRBV7-2 and TRBJ2-5; a weak D match, TRBD2 (7 bases). Germline V CDR1 and CDR2: SGHTA, FQGNSA. The ends were cut back, 1 base at V and 5 bases at J, with 20 bases in the middle. CDR3 length: 17 residues. DNA of the CDR3: TGTGCCAGCAGCTTAGGGGAGAGGCGGGGGCGAGGGGAGACCCAGTACTTC. It is translated as CASSLGERRGRGETQYF.

The sample holds a few counts of this clonotype. The chain combines TRBV6-2 or TRBV6-3 with TRBJ1-1; no reliable D call. Trimming pared 6 bases from V and 1 base from J, leaving 9 bases between. CDR3 length: 13 residues. Germline CDR1 is MNHEY and CDR2 is SVGEGT. CDR3 sequence (DNA): TGTGCCAGCAGGTTCGCTGCGAACACTGAAGCTTTCTTT. It specifies CASRFAANTEAFF.

This clonotype was observed at least ten times. The gene calls are TRBV6-1 and TRBJ1-2; 7 bases are shared with TRBD1. Germline V gene data show CDR1 as MNHNS and CDR2 as SASEGT. The CDR3 totals 15 residues. Trimming removed 6 bases from V and 6 bases from J; junction bases left unmatched: 13. The CDR3 reads CASRPTGEEVNGYTF. The DNA for the CDR3 is TGTGCCAGCAGACCCACAGGGGAAGAGGTCAATGGCTACACCTTC.

The chain combines TRBV19 with TRBJ2-1; 8 nucleotides align to TRBD2. Germline loops: CDR1 LNHDA, CDR2 SQIVND (reference sequence). Trimming at V came to 7 bases and at J to 3 bases, leaving 14 bases not matched to a gene. There are 17 residues in the CDR3. CDR3 residues: CASNIGGGLSRYNEQFF. In DNA, the CDR3 is TGTGCCAGTAATATCGGGGGGGGCCTGTCCCGCTACAATGAGCAGTTCTTC.

With regard to this clonotype: A much larger clone lies a single base off, so this may be a read error. The rearrangement links TRBV6-1 to TRBJ2-7; D unresolved. The CDR3 is 14 residues long. The germline CDR1 and CDR2 sequences are MNHNS and SASEGT. CDR3 bases: TGTGCCTGCAGTGAAGTGGCAGGAAACTACGAGCAGTACTTC. The encoded protein is CACSEVAGNYEQYF.

This clonotype showed up many times. This rearrangement joins TRBV7-2 to TRBJ2-7; D gene unclear. Trimming took off 6 bases at V and 0 bases at J, with 15 bases between the two ends. Germline V gene data show CDR1 as SGHTA and CDR2 as FQGNSA. This CDR3 contains 15 residues. The CDR3 nucleotides are TGTGCCAGCAGTCAACGGGCTTTTAGCTCCTACGAGCAGTACTTC. Its translation is CASSQRAFSSYEQYF. Together with reference TRBV7-2 and TRBJ2-7, the CDR3 gives the full variable domain: GAGVSQSPSNKVTEKGKDVELRCDPISGHTALYWYRQSLGQGLEFLIYFQGNSAPDKSGLPSDRFSAERTGGSVSTLTIQRTQQEDSAVYLCASSQRAFSSYEQYFGPGTRLTVT.

CDR3 sequence reads: CASSLPGYTEAFF. CDR3 nucleotides: TGCGCCAGCAGCTTGCCGGGGTACACTGAAGCTTTCTTT. V and J are TRBV5-1 and TRBJ1-1; unclear D gene. Trimming shortened V by 1 base and J by 3 bases, and 7 bases separated the two germline ends. The CDR3 is made up of 13 amino acids. Germline assignment: CDR1 SGHRS and CDR2 YFSETQ.

A few counts support this clonotype. The rearrangement uses TRBV27 and TRBJ2-5; D may be TRBD2 (6 bases). V dropped 5 bases and J dropped 4 bases, with 20 bases sitting between them. Germline lookup yields CDR1 MNHEY and CDR2 SMNVEV (reference sequence). This CDR3 contains 16 residues. Written as DNA, the CDR3 is TGTGCCAGCAGTCTAGGGACTGGTGGGGAGGTAGAGACCCAGTACTTC. Translating gives CASSLGTGGEVETQYF.